This entry concerns a single T cell receptor (beta chain). Its antigen is still unknown. No base-level quality is on record; no much larger clone is a single base apart. These data are taken from a study of PD-L1 blockade in urothelial cancer (dated 2017 in TCRdb). About the study as a whole: Therapy was started in the mid-2010s for all patients, and atezolizumab 1,200 mg was administered intravenously every 3 weeks. Pretreatment tumor samples, along with matched peripheral blood serially collected before and after atezolizumab treatment, were subjected to TCR sequencing. Patients had an ECOG performance status of 0 or 1 and had received between 0 and 3 prior chemotherapy regimens. Blood samples gave median yields of around 140,000 T cells and over 80,000 unique TCRs, along with a median clonality of around 0.08. Durable clinical benefit was defined as progression-free survival longer than 6 months, and TCR features were also tested against progression-free and overall survival. Blood samples were analyzed at two time points: 3 weeks after treatment start (second dose) and 6 weeks after treatment start. In the same patients, whole exome sequencing and RNA sequencing of pretreatment tumors were performed in addition to TCR sequencing. Durable clinical benefit was achieved by nine patients and was not achieved by 20 patients. About 85% of the 29 patients were males with bladder-origin urothelial cancer, and about 65% of the 29 reported a prior smoking history. The study was an exploratory multi-omic analysis of somatic, immune and clinical correlates of response to PD-L1 blockade with atezolizumab in urothelial cancer. Around 30 patients had pretreatment blood TCR-seq, about 25 had at least one posttreatment blood collection, and about 25 had tumor TCR-seq.

Explained via the paper, the time point label denotes: pretreatment peripheral blood. A total of under 35 patients with locally advanced or metastatic urothelial carcinoma, treated at Memorial Sloan Kettering on a trial protocol, made up the cohort. Peripheral blood mononuclear cells were collected from each patient pretreatment and during treatment, giving between 1 and 8 total time points per patient. The Qiagen DNeasy Blood extraction kit was used to purify genomic DNA from total PBMCs and from tumor samples. PBMCs were collected pretreatment and during treatment, and were isolated and stored as previously described. What the authors observed across the whole study: Small sample size (n ≈ 29) and many exploratory analyses mean the results are intended to be hypothesis-generating. A pretreatment peripheral blood TCR clonality below the median was linked to improved progression-free and overall survival. Among patients with durable benefit, tumor-associated TCR clones showed greater expansion in peripheral blood 3 weeks after treatment started (n = 22, p = 0.022).

The V end loses 2 bases and the J end loses 4 bases, and a stretch of 11 bases separates them. Its CDR3 holds 15 amino acids, cysteine through phenylalanine. Here the CDR3 DNA is all that survives: 45 bases in frame from base 1. Per the germline V gene, SGHTA is the CDR1 and FQGNSA is the CDR2. To estimate absolute template abundance from read counts, synthetic TCR analog templates were spiked into each PCR. Using the immunoSEQ assay, TCRbeta CDR3 regions were amplified from genomic DNA with bias-controlled V and J gene primers. Sequencing of rearranged TCRbeta segments was done at approximately 20X coverage. In the paper's pipeline: Sequencing errors were corrected by clustering and CDR3s were annotated against IMGT to assign V, D and J genes. Downstream analyses used only productive TCRbeta rearrangements, leaving out any out-of-frame or stop-codon sequences. To compute clonality, Shannon entropy was normalized by the log of the number of unique productive sequences and then subtracted from one. Clones differing between time points or between blood and tumor were identified using Fisher's exact test with Benjamini-Hochberg correction, with an adjusted p below 0.01 applied as the threshold. Not all clones reach the TCRdb copy of this immuneACCESS table, which keeps in-frame sequences only. Checked studies attribute under half of the gap to unresolved V genes and leave the rest unexplained. D and trimming come from the DNA, and the V and J calls and clone size come from that table. This sample has tens of thousands of clones in its table, and around 86% of those were observed once. Roughly 3.2% of the sample rests with the top ten.

The sample here was PBMCs, taken around atezolizumab (anti-PD-L1) treatment. The TCR comes from an older man with urothelial cancer. The rearranged chain carries TRBV7-2 and TRBJ1-4; tentative D gene TRBD1, with 6 bases matching. This receptor has the CDR3 CASSLTTGLNEKLFF. In nucleotides, the sequence is TGTGCCAGCAGCTTAACGACAGGACTTAATGAAAAACTGTTTTTT.